Listed below are T cell receptor beta chains from one sample, sequenced in a study of shared clonotypes between healthy human individuals. This table comes from immunoSEQ multiplex PCR, and its TCRdb copy is limited to in-frame clones, with some not included. The repertoire consists of more than 2 million clones, with more than 90% occurring once and the leading ten covering about 0.13%. The sequencing input was naive CD4+ T cells sorted from blood. These receptors all come from a man younger than 35 in good health. Both conserved end residues are part of each CDR3. The D gene is left open where the match is weak. A row's size may be missing; if present it is once, few, many or a size class.

>TRBD1|TRBV28|.|TRBJ1-2
TGTGCCAGCAGTTTAAAGGGGGCAAAGGGCTACACCTTC
CASSLKGAKGYTF
>.|TRBV7-3|.|TRBJ2-7
TGTGCCAGCAGCTTTGAACAGGGTTACGAGCAGTACTTC
CASSFEQGYEQYF
>TRBD2|TRBV7-2|few|TRBJ2-7
TGTGCCAGCAGCTTAACTAGCGGGGCCTACGAGCAGTACTTC
CASSLTSGAYEQYF
>.|TRBV21-1|.|TRBJ2-7
TGTGCCAGCAGCAAAGCTGGACTAGCGGGAGTTGGAGGTATTTTGGACGAGCAGTACTTC
CASSKAGLAGVGGILDEQYF
>.|TRBV29-1|once|TRBJ2-2
TGCAGCGTTGAAGTGAACACCGGGGAGCTGTTTTTT
CSVEVNTGELFF
>TRBD1|TRBV7-2|.|TRBJ1-1
TGTGCCAGCAGCGGACAGGGTGCGTCCACTGAAGCTTTCTTT
CASSGQGASTEAFF
>TRBD1|TRBV7-9|.|TRBJ1-6
TGTGCCAGCAGCTCCCGGGACAGCTATTCACCCCTCCACTTT
CASSSRDSYSPLHF
>.|TRBV18|.|TRBJ2-7
TGTGCCAGCTCACCCGGACAGAGCGATATCTACGAGCAGTACTTC
CASSPGQSDIYEQYF
>.|TRBV30|.|TRBJ1-1
TGTGCCTGGAGTGTGGGAGGGGACACTGAAGCTTTCTTT
CAWSVGGDTEAFF
>.|TRBV10-3|.|TRBJ1-5
TGTGCCATCAGTGATCGAGGGGTGGATCAGCCCCAGCATTTT
CAISDRGVDQPQHF
>.|TRBV28|.|TRBJ1-2
TGTGCCAGCAGTTCGGCAGGGACTCCTTCGAACTATGGCTACACCTTC
CASSSAGTPSNYGYTF
>.|TRBV18|.|TRBJ2-7
TGTGCCAGCTCACCAGGGACGAGCTCCTACGAGCAGTACTTC
CASSPGTSSYEQYF
>.|TRBV7-8|.|TRBJ1-4
TGTGCCAGCAGCTTAGGGGGCCTTGGCGAAAAACTGTTTTTT
CASSLGGLGEKLFF
>TRBD1|TRBV27|.|TRBJ1-2
TGTGCCAGCAGTTTATCGGCAGGGGGGAACTATGGCTACACCTTC
CASSLSAGGNYGYTF
>TRBD1|TRBV19|once|TRBJ1-1
TGTGCCAGTAGTGGGACAGACTTGAACACTGAAGCTTTCTTT
CASSGTDLNTEAFF
>.|TRBV6-5|once|TRBJ2-1
TGTGCCACCAGAGGGGCTACCGGGGGATACAATGAGCAGTTCTTC
CATRGATGGYNEQFF
>.|TRBV28|.|TRBJ1-4
TGTGCCAGCAGACTCGCAGGAGGTCCTAATGAAAAACTGTTTTTT
CASRLAGGPNEKLFF
>.|TRBV4-1|once|TRBJ1-1
TGCGCCAGCAGCCAAGGGCCGTGGAACACTGAAGCTTTCTTT
CASSQGPWNTEAFF
>.|TRBV7-2|.|TRBJ1-1
TGTGCCAGCAGCCCCTCGACAGGGAACACTGAAGCTTTCTTT
CASSPSTGNTEAFF
>TRBD1|TRBV5-1|.|TRBJ2-7
TGCGCCAGCAGCCACGGGACAGGTTCCTACGAGCAGTACTTC
CASSHGTGSYEQYF
>.|TRBV6-5|.|TRBJ2-7
TGTGCCACCCAAAGGGCAGGCACCACCTACGAGCAGTACTTC
CATQRAGTTYEQYF
>TRBD2|TRBV5-1|.|TRBJ2-1
TGCGCCAGCAGCTTGACAAGCGGGGCCTACAATGAGCAGTTCTTC
CASSLTSGAYNEQFF
>TRBD1|TRBV9|.|TRBJ2-3
TGTGCCAGCAGCCCGCGGGACAGGGGCATAACAGATACGCAGTATTTT
CASSPRDRGITDTQYF
>TRBD2|TRBV11-2|.|TRBJ2-1
TGTGCCAGCAGCTCAGCGGGAATCGAGCAGTTCTTC
CASSSAGIEQFF
>.|TRBV7-9|.|TRBJ1-4
TGTGCCAGCAGCCTTTCAGTCGGCAATGAAAAACTGTTTTTT
CASSLSVGNEKLFF
>.|TRBV7-2|.|TRBJ1-4
TGTGCCAGCAGCTTAGCCGGCAGCATTAATGAAAAACTGTTTTTT
CASSLAGSINEKLFF
>.|TRBV4-3|once|TRBJ2-3
TGCGCCAGCAGCCAAGATACCCAGCGCATGGGAGATACGCAGTATTTT
CASSQDTQRMGDTQYF
>TRBD1|TRBV13|.|TRBJ2-7
TGTGCCAGCAGCACATCGGAGACAGGGTCAATACACGAGCAGTACTTC
CASSTSETGSIHEQYF